The 20 T cell receptor beta chains reported below all come from one sample, sequenced in a study of T cells in Graves' hyperthyroidism and ophthalmopathy. The investigators amplified TCR beta CDR3 regions from RNA transcripts. HTBI primers were employed in a first-round RT-PCR of the TCR CDR3. TCRdb used MiXCR to reprocess the multiplex PCR reads, holding one entry per CDR3 protein. The sample includes roughly 400,000 distinct CDR3 sequences, over 13% seen only once; the top ten take 25% to 30%. Sequencing was carried out using blood. These receptor sequences come from a man aged 45-65 years with Graves' ophthalmopathy.

About this clonotype: A read error may be the cause here, since a much bigger clone is one base away. This rearrangement joins TRBV20-1 to TRBJ1-5; D not resolved. Germline values: CDR1 DFQATT, CDR2 SNEGSKA (reference sequence). There are 14 residues in the CDR3. V lost 3 bases, J lost 2 bases, and 11 bases lay in between. The CDR3 sequence is CSASPGKGNQPQHF. DNA of the CDR3: TGCAGTGCTAGCCCCGGGAAGGGCAATCAGCCCCAGCATTTT.

This clonotype was seen a handful of times. This chain uses TRBV20-1 with TRBJ2-5; perhaps TRBD2 as D (5 bases). The ends were cut back, 0 bases at V and 4 bases at J, with 9 bases in the middle. The CDR3 is 13 amino acids. CDR1 is DFQATT and CDR2 is SNEGSKA in the germline V gene (reference sequence). The DNA of the CDR3 is TGCAGTGCTAGAGATCATCGGGGAGAGACCCAGTACTTC. This gives the protein CSARDHRGETQYF.

This clonotype was recorded a few times. The rearrangement uses TRBV29-1 and TRBJ2-7; possible D gene TRBD2, 5 bases. CDR3 size: 12 residues. Trimming removed 5 bases at V and 0 bases at J, with 8 bases between. Germline V lookup: CDR1 SQVTM, CDR2 ANQGSEA. The CDR3 DNA reads as TGCAGCGTTTTTGGGAGCTCCTACGAGCAGTACTTC. Translation: CSVFGSSYEQYF.

The chain employs TRBV7-2 and TRBJ1-2; D unclear. There are 15 residues in the CDR3. Deletions cut 3 bases from V and 2 bases from J, with 13 bases between. Germline V gene data show CDR1 as SGHTA and CDR2 as FQGNSA. The CDR3 sequence is CASSFSNPENYGYTF. The CDR3 nucleotides read TGTGCCAGCAGCTTTAGTAACCCAGAGAACTATGGCTACACCTTC.

This clonotype occurred many times. CDR3 coding DNA: TGCAGTGCTAGAGATGCTGGACAGGGGTATTCTAATGAGCAGTTCTTC. Protein sequence: CSARDAGQGYSNEQFF. The chain links TRBV20-1 to TRBJ2-1, with 9 bases matching TRBD1. The germline CDR1 and CDR2 sequences are DFQATT and SNEGSKA (reference sequence). This CDR3 is built from 16 residues. Trimming took 0 bases from V and 7 from J; bases not matched to a gene: 10.

The chain combines TRBV29-1 with TRBJ2-1; D is unresolved. In germline, CDR1 is SQVTM, CDR2 ANQGSEA. Trimming took off 1 base at V and 0 bases at J, with 7 bases between the two ends. The CDR3 runs 14 residues. CDR3 sequence reads: CSVEADLSYNEQFF. CDR3 coding DNA: TGCAGCGTTGAAGCCGACCTCTCCTACAATGAGCAGTTCTTC.

This clonotype was recorded at least ten times. The chain recombines TRBV3-1 with TRBJ2-4; 7 bases are shared with TRBD1. The CDR3 runs 15 residues. The germline V gene has CDR1 LGHDT and CDR2 YNNKEL (reference sequence). V shed 5 bases and J 0 bases; nucleotides not matched to a gene: 4. The CDR3 spells CASSTTGLAKNIQYF. CDR3 nucleotide sequence: TGTGCCAGCAGCACGACAGGGCTAGCCAAAAACATTCAGTACTTC.

The chain has TRBV24-1 and TRBJ1-2; tentative D call: TRBD1 (6 bases). CDR3 length equals 14 residues. Germline loops: CDR1 KGHDR, CDR2 SFDVKD. Trimming shortened V by 4 bases and J by 8 bases, and 16 bases separated the two germline ends. CDR3 nucleotides: TGTGCCACCAGTGAACCTGCAGGGGTTCGGGGCTACACCTTC. Translation: CATSEPAGVRGYTF.

This clonotype was detected many times. This chain connects TRBV19 to TRBJ1-5, with D tentatively TRBD1 (6 bases). In germline, CDR1 is LNHDA, CDR2 SQIVND (reference sequence). The CDR3 spans 14 residues. The germline V and J ends were trimmed by 4 bases and 4 bases, with 11 bases remaining between them. The CDR3 region has the DNA TGTGCCAGTAGTACCGAGGGGGGAAATCAGCCCCAGCATTTT. This encodes CASSTEGGNQPQHF.

This clonotype was picked up many times. In DNA form, the CDR3 reads TGTGCCAGCAGTTTTCGGACAGGGGATTCGCCGAACACTGAAGCTTTCTTT. This encodes CASSFRTGDSPNTEAFF. The chain has TRBV12-3 or TRBV12-4 and TRBJ1-1; 9 nucleotides match TRBD1. The trim removed 3 bases at V and 1 base at J, leaving 9 bases unmatched. CDR3 length: 17 amino acids.

The gene calls are TRBV7-9 and TRBJ1-4; D gene uncertain. The CDR3 sequence is 14 residues long. Trimming took off 2 bases at V and 8 bases at J, with 12 bases between the two ends. CDR1 and CDR2 from the germline V gene are SEHNR and FQNEAQ (reference sequence). CDR3 bases: TGTGCCAGCAGCTTAAGCGAAAGCATCGAAAAACTGTTTTTT. It yields the protein CASSLSESIEKLFF.

This clonotype was found a few times. The rearrangement uses TRBV6-1 and TRBJ2-1, with D perhaps TRBD1 (7 bases). Trimming stripped 7 bases from V and 5 bases from J, with 21 bases between. The length of the CDR3 is 16 residues. The V gene's germline CDR1 is MNHNS and CDR2 SASEGT. CDR3 sequence: CASTWTGLTGDNEQFF. The CDR3 nucleotides are TGTGCCAGCACCTGGACAGGCCTTACGGGGGACAATGAGCAGTTCTTC.

This clonotype was seen repeatedly, ten times or more. CDR3: CAWRSDNSNQPQHF. The CDR3 DNA follows: TGTGCCTGGAGATCCGATAATAGCAATCAGCCCCAGCATTTT. This chain connects TRBV30 to TRBJ1-5, with unresolved D. The V gene lost 3 bases and the J gene lost 0 bases, with 9 bases spanning the gap. CDR3 length equals 14 residues. Germline values: CDR1 GTSNPN, CDR2 SVGIG (reference sequence).

This clonotype was observed at least ten times. The chain uses TRBV7-8 and TRBJ2-7, with D uncertain. Between the trimmed V and J ends, which lost 5 bases and 1 base, there was a span of 6 bases. CDR3 size: 12 residues. Germline V gene data show CDR1 as SGHVS and CDR2 as FQNEAQ. This chain's CDR3 is CASSPQSYEQYF. DNA of the CDR3: TGTGCCAGCAGCCCGCAATCCTACGAGCAGTACTTC.

CDR3 coding DNA: TGCAGCGTTGAAGATTGGGGGTACCAAGAGACCCAGTACTTC. Translating gives CSVEDWGYQETQYF. This chain uses TRBV29-1 with TRBJ2-5; D is perhaps TRBD1 or TRBD2 (5 bases each). Deletions cut 0 bases from V and 0 bases from J, with 8 bases between. CDR3 length equals 14 residues. Germline CDR1 is SQVTM and CDR2 is ANQGSEA. Full variable domain (remainder filled in from reference TRBV29-1 and TRBJ2-5): SAVISQKPSRDICQRGTSLTIQCQVDSQVTMMFWYRQQPGQSLTLIATANQGSEATYESGFVIDKFPISRPNLTFSTLTVSNMSPEDSSIYLCSVEDWGYQETQYFGPGTRLLVL.

This clonotype appeared a few times. V gene TRBV6-1 combines with J gene TRBJ1-5, with no clear D. Trimming removed 7 bases from V and 1 base from J, with 8 bases in between. The CDR3 extends over 13 amino acids. In germline, CDR1 is MNHNS, CDR2 SASEGT. The CDR3 protein is CASTDKSNQPQHF. CDR3 DNA: TGTGCCAGCACAGACAAGAGCAATCAGCCCCAGCATTTT.

This clonotype has a count of ten or more. The chain employs TRBV3-1 and TRBJ2-1; D call uncertain. Germline loops: CDR1 LGHDT, CDR2 YNNKEL (reference sequence). CDR3 length: 15 amino acids. The V gene lost 2 bases and the J gene lost 1 base, with 9 bases spanning the gap. The CDR3 loop is CASSQRTDSYNEQFF. CDR3 DNA: TGTGCCAGCAGCCAACGAACGGATTCCTACAATGAGCAGTTCTTC.

This clonotype showed up many times. This chain connects TRBV2 to TRBJ2-5; maybe TRBD2 (6 bases). The CDR3 extends over 13 amino acids. The V end lost 11 bases, the J end lost 2 bases, and 15 bases lay between the germline ends. The V gene's germline CDR1 is SNHLY and CDR2 FYNNEI. The CDR3 region has the DNA TGTGCCGGGAGGCCCCGTCAGCAAGAGACCCAGTACTTC. Its translation is CAGRPRQQETQYF.

This clonotype was recorded at least ten times. The J gene is TRBJ1-5, the V gene TRBV7-9; the D is unclear. The CDR3 spans 17 residues. V lost 5 bases to trimming and J lost 5 bases, with 22 bases between them. CDR1 is SEHNR, CDR2 FQNEAQ, per germline (reference sequence). For the CDR3, the DNA is TGTGCCAGCAGCAGCCCCGAGGCGACCCCGGGCGATCAGCCCCAGCATTTT. It translates to CASSSPEATPGDQPQHF.

In this sample, this clonotype turned up a few times. The chain combines TRBV11-3 with TRBJ2-7; the match to TRBD2 covers 8 bases. Trimming at V came to 3 bases and at J to 4 bases, leaving 5 bases not matched to a gene. The CDR3 totals 14 residues. Germline V gives CDR1 SGHNT, CDR2 YENEEA. CDR3 amino acids: CASSFRGGAYEQYF. Here the CDR3 DNA reads TGTGCCAGCAGCTTCCGGGGGGGGGCATACGAGCAGTACTTC.